The source of this T cell receptor beta chain is a study of shared clonotypes between healthy human individuals. Study-wide points: Clonotype sharing among donors likely depends on sequencing depth.

This CDR3 has 13 amino acids. V trimming: 4 bases; J trimming: 4 bases; junction bases outside the gene matches: 4. Germline values: CDR1 SEHNR, CDR2 FQNEAQ (reference sequence). Worth noting for this clone: Its specificity is not known.

Genomic DNA from each subset was divided evenly over several immunoSEQ plates. Sequencing used immunoSEQ multiplex PCR; TCRdb keeps in-frame clones, though not all of them. The sample contains about 470,000 clones, around 79% of which appear only once. Sequencing used PBMCs. The J gene is TRBJ2-7, the V gene TRBV7-9; 7 bases agree with TRBD1. This receptor was identified in a woman aged 40 to 50 in good health. Some clones in this sample may be carry-over from other donors' samples. In DNA form, the CDR3 reads TGTGCCAGCAGCTCGACAGGGAAGTACGAGCAGTACTTC. It specifies CASSSTGKYEQYF.